This T cell receptor (beta chain) comes out of a study of T cells in Graves' hyperthyroidism and ophthalmopathy. Points from the study as a whole: Ophthalmopathy was predicted by the model a median of approximately 6 months ahead of onset.

The germline gives CDR1 DFQATT, CDR2 SNEGSKA (reference sequence). V lost 3 bases to trimming and J lost 4 bases; unmatched junction nucleotides: 10. This CDR3 has 15 amino acids. TCR beta CDR3 sequences were amplified from RNA transcripts. HTBI primers were used for first-round RT-PCR of the TCR CDR3. Via MiXCR, TCRdb re-called the multiplex PCR reads, giving one row per CDR3 protein. This table has a few hundred thousand distinct CDR3 sequences, under 15% appearing once. No progression to ophthalmopathy during 18 months of follow-up defined stable disease. Diagnoses were established using clinical symptoms, serum thyroxine and TRAb, thyroid ultrasound and orbital computed tomography. This clonotype showed up just a few times. The antigen remains unidentified.

The source of this sequence is a woman in her twenties or thirties with Graves' hyperthyroidism. Sequencing was performed on blood. This chain joins TRBV20-1 and TRBJ2-5, with TRBD2 identical over 8 bases. The CDR3 DNA is TGCAGTGCTAGGCCCGGGACTAGTGATGCAGAGACCCAGTACTTC. It encodes CSARPGTSDAETQYF.